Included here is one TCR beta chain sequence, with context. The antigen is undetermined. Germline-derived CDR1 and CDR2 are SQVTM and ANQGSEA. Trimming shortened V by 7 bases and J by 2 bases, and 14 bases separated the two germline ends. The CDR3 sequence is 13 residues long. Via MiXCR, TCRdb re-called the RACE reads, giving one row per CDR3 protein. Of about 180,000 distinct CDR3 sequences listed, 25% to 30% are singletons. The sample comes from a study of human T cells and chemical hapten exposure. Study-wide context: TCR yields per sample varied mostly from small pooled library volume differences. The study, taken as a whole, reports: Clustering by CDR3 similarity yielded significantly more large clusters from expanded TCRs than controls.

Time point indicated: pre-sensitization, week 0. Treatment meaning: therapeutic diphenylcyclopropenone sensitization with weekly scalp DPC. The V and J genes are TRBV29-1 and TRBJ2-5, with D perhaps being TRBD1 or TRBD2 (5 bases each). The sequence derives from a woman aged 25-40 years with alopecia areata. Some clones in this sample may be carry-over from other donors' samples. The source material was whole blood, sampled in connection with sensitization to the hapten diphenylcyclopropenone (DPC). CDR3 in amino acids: CSALGATQETQYF. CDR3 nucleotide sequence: TGCAGCGCCCTCGGGGCTACTCAAGAGACCCAGTACTTC.